The rows below give T cell receptor beta chains drawn from one sample of a study of cytomegalovirus exposure and HLA in healthy donors. The method was immunoSEQ multiplex PCR; TCRdb's version includes in-frame clones alone and lacks a portion of them. The sample contains roughly 330,000 clones, approximately 86% of which appear only once. Sequencing input: PBMCs. The receptors come from a woman aged 25 to 39 in good health and CMV-seropositive. Both conserved end residues are part of each CDR3. The D gene is left open where the match is weak. Where a row states a size, it is once, few, many or the class of an expanded clone; other rows omit it.

clone size	D gene	V gene	J gene	CDR3 protein	CDR3 DNA
NA	TRBD1	TRBV28	TRBJ2-5	CASSLRGGLMETQYF	TGTGCCAGCAGTTTAAGAGGGGGCTTGATGGAGACCCAGTACTTC
once	NA	TRBV15	TRBJ1-2	CATSRAREFGNYGYTF	TGTGCCACCAGCAGAGCTCGGGAGTTCGGGAACTATGGCTACACCTTC
NA	NA	TRBV9	TRBJ2-1	CASSVELVPNSYNEQFF	TGTGCCAGCAGCGTAGAGCTAGTCCCAAATTCCTACAATGAGCAGTTCTTC
NA	TRBD1	TRBV6-5	TRBJ1-4	CASSPDRGLEKLFF	TGTGCCAGCAGCCCTGACAGGGGGCTTGAAAAACTGTTTTTT
NA	NA	TRBV28	TRBJ1-4	CASSPVGQGLNEKLFF	TGTGCCAGCAGCCCAGTGGGGCAGGGTCTTAATGAAAAACTGTTTTTT
NA	TRBD2	TRBV5-4	TRBJ2-1	CASSSGTSGYNEQFF	TGTGCCAGCAGCTCAGGGACTAGCGGGTACAATGAGCAGTTCTTC
NA	TRBD2	TRBV7-9	TRBJ2-1	CASSLGTRIYNEQFF	TGTGCCAGCAGCTTAGGGACTAGGATCTACAATGAGCAGTTCTTC
NA	TRBD1	TRBV27	TRBJ2-7	CASSFRDSPHEQYF	TGTGCCAGCAGTTTTAGGGACAGCCCCCACGAGCAGTACTTC
once	NA	TRBV7-8	TRBJ1-2	CASGGNGVRYGYTF	TGTGCCAGCGGCGGGAATGGAGTACGCTATGGCTACACCTTC
once	TRBD1	TRBV4-3	TRBJ2-7	CASSQDRGTGDREQYF	TGCGCCAGCAGCCAAGATCGGGGGACAGGGGATCGCGAGCAGTACTTC
NA	TRBD1	TRBV19	TRBJ1-5	CASSPPGGILSNQPQHF	TGTGCCAGTAGTCCGCCAGGGGGGATTCTTAGCAATCAGCCCCAGCATTTT
NA	TRBD2	TRBV27	TRBJ2-2	CASSSPLGLAGAPNTGELFF	TGTGCCAGCAGTTCCCCTCTCGGGCTAGCGGGCGCCCCAAACACCGGGGAGCTGTTTTTT
NA	NA	TRBV5-6	TRBJ1-1	CASSFRRGASTEAFF	TGTGCCAGCAGCTTCAGACGGGGGGCGTCGACTGAAGCTTTCTTT
NA	NA	TRBV4-2	TRBJ2-1	CASSQSDSPPYNEQFF	TGTGCCAGCAGCCAATCCGACAGTCCTCCCTACAATGAGCAGTTCTTC
NA	NA	TRBV10-3	TRBJ1-2	CAIKNTGYGYTF	TGTGCCATCAAGAATACAGGCTATGGCTACACCTTC
NA	TRBD2	TRBV27	TRBJ2-1	CASRPGTSGSRDEQFF	TGTGCCAGCAGGCCCGGGACTAGCGGGAGTCGCGATGAGCAGTTCTTC
NA	TRBD2	TRBV30	TRBJ2-5	CAWSPYLAGGAETQYF	TGTGCCTGGAGTCCTTACTTAGCGGGGGGGGCGGAGACCCAGTACTTC
NA	NA	TRBV5-8	TRBJ1-3	CASSGLGPIQGAGNTIYF	TGTGCCAGCAGCGGTTTGGGACCTATACAAGGGGCTGGAAACACCATATATTTT
NA	TRBD2	TRBV19	TRBJ2-1	CASSPYVPSGPHEQFF	TGTGCCAGTAGCCCCTACGTGCCTAGCGGGCCACATGAGCAGTTCTTC
once	TRBD1	TRBV19	TRBJ1-1	CASYGQGQSEAFF	TGTGCCAGTTATGGACAGGGACAATCTGAAGCTTTCTTT
NA	NA	TRBV5-3	TRBJ1-5	CAGGPGTAHRPQHF	TGTGCCGGAGGACCCGGGACCGCCCATCGGCCCCAGCATTTT
NA	TRBD2	TRBV5-1	TRBJ2-7	CASSLASGMEQYF	TGCGCCAGCAGCTTGGCTAGCGGGATGGAGCAGTACTTC
NA	TRBD1	TRBV9	TRBJ1-2	CASSVASSGQASRDYGYTF	TGTGCCAGCAGCGTAGCTAGCTCGGGACAGGCGTCAAGGGACTATGGCTACACCTTC
NA	NA	TRBV7-8	TRBJ1-5	CASSRTGPYSNQPQHF	TGTGCCAGCAGCCGGACGGGTCCTTATAGCAATCAGCCCCAGCATTTT
few	NA	TRBV6-1	TRBJ2-2	CASSTHRYTGELFF	TGTGCCAGCAGTACGCACAGATACACCGGGGAGCTGTTTTTT
NA	NA	TRBV15	TRBJ2-2	CATSRDRDSTGELFF	TGTGCCACCAGCAGAGATCGGGACTCCACCGGGGAGCTGTTTTTT
NA	NA	TRBV4-1	TRBJ1-4	CASSRTDGDGEKLFF	TGCGCCAGCAGCCGGACCGACGGGGATGGTGAAAAACTGTTTTTT
NA	TRBD1	TRBV27	TRBJ2-5	CASSLRLIRTGVSYQETQYF	TGTGCCAGCAGTTTAAGGCTGATCAGGACAGGGGTATCGTACCAAGAGACCCAGTACTTC
NA	TRBD2	TRBV4-3	TRBJ2-2	CASSQALGGEGGELFF	TGCGCCAGCAGCCAAGCCCTTGGCGGGGAGGGCGGGGAGCTGTTTTTT
NA	TRBD1	TRBV5-8	TRBJ2-1	CASSIRQGTSWENEQFF	TGTGCCAGCAGCATTCGACAGGGGACCTCTTGGGAGAATGAGCAGTTCTTC
NA	TRBD2	TRBV7-9	TRBJ2-3	CASSSGLATDTQYF	TGTGCCAGCAGCTCCGGACTAGCCACAGATACGCAGTATTTT
NA	NA	TRBV6-1	TRBJ1-2	CASSVVLHHNYGYTF	TGTGCCAGCAGTGTAGTGCTCCACCATAACTATGGCTACACCTTC
NA	NA	TRBV6-6	TRBJ2-5	CASNQGLGKETQYF	TGTGCCAGCAATCAGGGATTAGGGAAAGAGACCCAGTACTTC
NA	NA	TRBV18	TRBJ1-2	CASSPPDNVYGYTF	TGTGCCAGCTCACCACCCGACAACGTCTATGGCTACACCTTC
NA	TRBD2	TRBV13	TRBJ2-2	CASSLFLAGGYANTGELFF	TGTGCCAGCAGCTTATTTCTAGCGGGAGGCTACGCGAACACCGGGGAGCTGTTTTTT
NA	NA	TRBV28	TRBJ1-4	CASSLGGGLLNEKLFF	TGTGCCAGCAGTTTGGGCGGGGGGCTATTGAATGAAAAACTGTTTTTT
once	TRBD2	TRBV11-2	TRBJ2-2	CASSNRGASGTGELFF	TGTGCCAGCAGCAATCGAGGGGCTAGCGGTACCGGGGAGCTGTTTTTT
NA	TRBD2	TRBV30	TRBJ2-5	CAWLAEEETQYF	TGTGCCTGGCTAGCGGAAGAAGAGACCCAGTACTTC
NA	TRBD2	TRBV18	TRBJ2-7	CASSPIGSGEYEQYF	TGTGCCAGCTCACCAATAGGTAGCGGGGAATACGAGCAGTACTTC
NA	TRBD1	TRBV4-1	TRBJ1-1	CASSQPTGGLSEAFF	TGCGCCAGCAGCCAACCGACAGGGGGCTTGTCTGAAGCTTTCTTT
once	NA	TRBV7-2	TRBJ2-1	CASSLGGGYNEQFF	TGTGCCAGCAGCTTGGGTGGCGGATACAATGAGCAGTTCTTC
once	NA	TRBV28	TRBJ1-2	CASSLPQPPYGYTF	TGTGCCAGCAGTTTACCCCAGCCTCCCTATGGCTACACCTTC
NA	TRBD2	TRBV28	TRBJ2-2	CASSIGTNPGELFF	TGTGCCAGCAGTATCGGGACTAACCCCGGGGAGCTGTTTTTT
once	TRBD1	TRBV7-2	TRBJ1-2	CASSLAGTGDGYTF	TGTGCCAGCAGCTTAGCCGGGACAGGGGATGGCTACACCTTC
NA	NA	TRBV4-3	TRBJ2-1	CASSSGVNEQFF	TGCGCCAGCAGCTCAGGGGTAAATGAGCAGTTCTTC
NA	NA	TRBV5-6	TRBJ1-4	CASSFQRDSYATNEKLFF	TGTGCCAGCAGCTTTCAAAGAGACAGCTACGCAACTAATGAAAAACTGTTTTTT